The 18 T cell receptor beta chains reported below all come from one sample, sequenced in a study of OX40 agonist ivuxolimab in advanced cancers. Sequencing used immunoSEQ multiplex PCR; TCRdb keeps in-frame clones, though not all of them. In the table there are some 70,000 clones, about nine tenths of which are singletons. The material was CD4+ or CD8+ T cells sorted from blood, obtained in a trial of the OX40 agonist ivuxolimab. The receptors come from an adult with an advanced solid tumor such as melanoma, head and neck, liver or kidney cancer.

The gene calls are TRBV6-1 and TRBJ2-7; TRBD2 matches at 9 bases. The V gene end was trimmed by 7 bases and the J gene end by 0 bases; junction bases not matched to a gene: 4. The V gene's germline CDR1 is MNHNS and CDR2 SASEGT. The CDR3 contains 14 residues. The CDR3 sequence is CASTSTSGSYEQYF. The CDR3 DNA reads TGTGCCAGCACCTCGACTAGCGGCTCCTACGAGCAGTACTTC.

The chain combines TRBV29-1 with TRBJ2-1; no reliable D call. The germline CDR1 and CDR2 sequences are SQVTM and ANQGSEA. V was clipped by 4 bases and J by 1 base, with 8 bases between them. The CDR3 runs to 13 residues. The CDR3 region is CSVAPRSYNEQFF. CDR3 sequence (DNA): TGCAGCGTTGCGCCGAGGTCCTACAATGAGCAGTTCTTC.

J is TRBJ2-5 and V is TRBV7-7; 12 bases map to TRBD2. V was pared by 5 bases and J by 5 bases, with 6 bases of the junction left unmatched. The CDR3 extends over 15 amino acids. Germline CDR1 reads SSHAT; CDR2 reads FNYEAQ (reference sequence). CDR3 bases: TGTGCCAGCAGCCCCGGGACTAGCGGGTCGGAGACCCAGTACTTC. Protein product: CASSPGTSGSETQYF.

The J gene is TRBJ1-3, the V gene TRBV15; 8 bases line up with TRBD1. Germline CDR1 is LNHNV and CDR2 is YYDKDF (reference sequence). CDR3 length: 17 amino acids. V lost 3 bases to trimming and J lost 0 bases; unmatched junction nucleotides: 7. CDR3 coding DNA: TGTGCCACCAGCAGGGGCAGGGGGCCGAGCTCTGGAAACACCATATATTTT. Protein sequence: CATSRGRGPSSGNTIYF.

This chain joins TRBV5-4 and TRBJ1-6, with TRBD1 identical over 9 bases. Germline loops: CDR1 SGHNT, CDR2 YYREEE (reference sequence). CDR3 size: 14 residues. J lost 7 bases, V lost 4 bases, and 3 bases had no gene match. The CDR3 bases are TGTGCCAGCAGCCGGACAGGGGAAAATTCACCCCTCCACTTT. Its translation: CASSRTGENSPLHF.

V is TRBV18 and J is TRBJ2-5, with 8 bases that match TRBD2. The CDR3 has 14 residues. In germline, CDR1 is KGHSH, CDR2 LQKENI. Trimming cost V 6 bases and J 2 bases; bases outside gene matches: 5. CDR3 loop: CASSTGGVQETQYF. CDR3 coding DNA: TGTGCCAGCTCTACGGGAGGGGTACAAGAGACCCAGTACTTC.

A single count supports this clone. The chain recombines TRBV28 with TRBJ2-3, with D perhaps TRBD2 (5 bases). V lost 3 bases to trimming and J lost 1 base, with 14 bases between them. The CDR3 has 16 amino acids. Germline values: CDR1 MDHEN, CDR2 SYDVKM. CDR3 loop: CASSFGEMYGTDTQYF. DNA of the CDR3: TGTGCCAGCAGTTTCGGGGAGATGTATGGCACAGATACGCAGTATTTT.

This clone was observed a few times. J is TRBJ1-1 and V is TRBV2; D gene uncertain. The length of the CDR3 is 13 residues. The ends were cut back, 3 bases at V and 1 base at J, with 6 bases in the middle. The germline CDR1 and CDR2 sequences are SNHLY and FYNNEI. CDR3: CASSDPGNTEAFF. CDR3 coding DNA: TGTGCCAGCAGTGATCCAGGGAACACTGAAGCTTTCTTT.

The chain combines TRBV7-7 with TRBJ2-3; no firm D call. This CDR3 region has 19 residues. Germline V gene sequence: CDR1 SSHAT, CDR2 FNYEAQ (reference sequence). Trimming took 5 bases from V and 6 from J, leaving 30 bases between them. The CDR3 region has the DNA TGTGCCAGCAGCCCGCAATTCTACCTAAGACCCACGAGCTACGATACGCAGTATTTT. It is translated as CASSPQFYLRPTSYDTQYF.

The rearrangement joins TRBV6-5 to TRBJ2-5; D is perhaps TRBD1 or TRBD2 (7 bases each). Germline loops: CDR1 MNHEY, CDR2 SVGAGI. Trimming shortened V by 6 bases and J by 1 base, and 15 bases separated the two germline ends. The CDR3 extends over 15 amino acids. CDR3 protein: CASRETGRVQETQYF. The CDR3 DNA sequence: TGTGCCAGCAGGGAGACAGGGAGGGTCCAAGAGACCCAGTACTTC.

The chain carries TRBV14 and TRBJ1-1; 12 bases line up with TRBD1. The length of the CDR3 is 15 residues. V shed 4 bases and J 4 bases; nucleotides not matched to a gene: 4. CDR1 is SGHDN and CDR2 is FVKESK in the germline V gene. CDR3 in amino acids: CASSLWDRGPTEAFF. CDR3 in DNA: TGTGCCAGCAGCCTATGGGACAGGGGGCCCACTGAAGCTTTCTTT.

This chain uses TRBV9 with TRBJ2-3, with TRBD2 identical over 13 bases. The germline V gene has CDR1 SGDLS and CDR2 YYNGEE. Trimming removed 0 bases from V and 1 base from J; junction bases left unmatched: 11. The CDR3 consists of 20 residues. The CDR3 DNA reads TGTGCCAGCAGCGTAGCTGGACTAGCGGGGGTCATAAGGGGCACAGATACGCAGTATTTT. Its protein is CASSVAGLAGVIRGTDTQYF.

This clone was seen a handful of times. The CDR3 bases are TGTGCCAGCAGCCAAGGTCGAGGTAGGGAGACCCAGTACTTC. Its protein is CASSQGRGRETQYF. This chain uses TRBV4-2 with TRBJ2-5; no clear D gene. Trimming stripped 1 base from V and 5 bases from J, with 11 bases between. Germline V CDR1 and CDR2: LGHNA, YNFKEQ. CDR3 size: 14 residues.

This rearrangement joins TRBV7-2 to TRBJ1-1, with D maybe TRBD1 (6 bases). The CDR3 sequence is 15 residues long. Trimming removed 0 bases from V and 3 bases from J, with 11 bases in between. Germline V lookup: CDR1 SGHTA, CDR2 FQGNSA. CDR3 sequence reads: CASSLAWGADTEAFF. CDR3 bases: TGTGCCAGCAGCTTAGCGTGGGGGGCGGACACTGAAGCTTTCTTT. Using reference TRBV7-2 and TRBJ1-1 for the parts outside the CDR3, the full variable domain is GAGVSQSPSNKVTEKGKDVELRCDPISGHTALYWYRQSLGQGLEFLIYFQGNSAPDKSGLPSDRFSAERTGGSVSTLTIQRTQQEDSAVYLCASSLAWGADTEAFFGQGTRLTVV.

The chain uses TRBV10-2 and TRBJ2-3; 10 bases map to TRBD2. Germline loops: CDR1 WSHSY, CDR2 SAAADI. This CDR3 spans 17 amino acids. With 3 bases clipped from V and 4 bases from J, the junction kept 10 bases outside the gene matches. The CDR3 DNA reads TGCGCCAGCAGTGAAAGTAGGCTAGCGGGAGTTCCAGATACGCAGTATTTT. This gives the protein CASSESRLAGVPDTQYF.

The gene calls are TRBV2 and TRBJ2-3; possible D gene TRBD1, 5 bases. Germline values: CDR1 SNHLY, CDR2 FYNNEI. The CDR3 covers 15 residues. The V end lost 3 bases, the J end lost 3 bases, and 13 bases lay between the germline ends. DNA of the CDR3: TGTGCCAGCAGTGATTTAGGGGCGTCAACAGATACGCAGTATTTT. Its protein product is CASSDLGASTDTQYF.

This clone has only a few counts. This chain uses TRBV19 with TRBJ1-6; D unresolved. V was cut by 3 bases and J by 10 bases, with 19 bases left in between. Per germline, CDR1 LNHDA and CDR2 SQIVND (reference sequence). This CDR3 has 16 residues. The CDR3 nucleotides are TGTGCCAGTAGTATTAGGCTCGGGATGGGCGGGTCACCCCTCCACTTT. It codes for CASSIRLGMGGSPLHF.

The V gene is TRBV7-2, the J gene TRBJ2-4; TRBD2 aligns across 9 bases. Germline trimming cut 6 bases from V and 6 bases from J; bases unmatched to any gene: 9. This CDR3 contains 15 residues. The germline V gene encodes CDR1 SGHTA and CDR2 FQGNSA. The CDR3 bases are TGTGCCAGCAGATCCCAAGCGGGGGGTGGAAACATTCAGTACTTC. This encodes CASRSQAGGGNIQYF. The variable domain in full, completed from reference TRBV7-2 and TRBJ2-4, reads GAGVSQSPSNKVTEKGKDVELRCDPISGHTALYWYRQSLGQGLEFLIYFQGNSAPDKSGLPSDRFSAERTGGSVSTLTIQRTQQEDSAVYLCASRSQAGGGNIQYFGAGTRLSVL.